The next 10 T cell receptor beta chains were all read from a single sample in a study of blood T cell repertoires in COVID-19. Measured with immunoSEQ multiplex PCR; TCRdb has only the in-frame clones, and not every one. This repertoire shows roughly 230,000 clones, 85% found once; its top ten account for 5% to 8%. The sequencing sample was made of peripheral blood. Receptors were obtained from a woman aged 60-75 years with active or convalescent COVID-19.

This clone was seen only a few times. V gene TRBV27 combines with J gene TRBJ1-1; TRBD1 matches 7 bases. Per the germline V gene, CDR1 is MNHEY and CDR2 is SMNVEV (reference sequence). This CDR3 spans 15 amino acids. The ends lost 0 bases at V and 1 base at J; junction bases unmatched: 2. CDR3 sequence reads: CASSLSRDRNTEAFF. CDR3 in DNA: TGTGCCAGCAGTTTATCCCGGGACAGGAACACTGAAGCTTTCTTT.

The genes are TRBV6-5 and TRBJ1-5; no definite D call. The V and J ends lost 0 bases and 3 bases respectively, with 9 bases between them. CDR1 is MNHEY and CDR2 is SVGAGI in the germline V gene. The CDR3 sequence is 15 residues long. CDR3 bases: TGTGCCAGCAGTTACTCAGGTAGCTTCAATCAGCCCCAGCATTTT. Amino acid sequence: CASSYSGSFNQPQHF.

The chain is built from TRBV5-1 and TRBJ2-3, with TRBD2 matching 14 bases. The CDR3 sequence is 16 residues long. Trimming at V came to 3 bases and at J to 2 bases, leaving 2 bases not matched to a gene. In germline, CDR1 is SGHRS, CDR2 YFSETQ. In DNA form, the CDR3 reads TGCGCCAGCAGCTCGGGACTAGCGGGGGACACAGATACGCAGTATTTT. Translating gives CASSSGLAGDTDTQYF. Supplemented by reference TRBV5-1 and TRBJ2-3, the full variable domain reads KAGVTQTPRYLIKTRGQQVTLSCSPISGHRSVSWYQQTPGQGLQFLFEYFSETQRNKGNFPGRFSGRQFSNSRSEMNVSTLELGDSALYLCASSSGLAGDTDTQYFGPGTRLTVL.

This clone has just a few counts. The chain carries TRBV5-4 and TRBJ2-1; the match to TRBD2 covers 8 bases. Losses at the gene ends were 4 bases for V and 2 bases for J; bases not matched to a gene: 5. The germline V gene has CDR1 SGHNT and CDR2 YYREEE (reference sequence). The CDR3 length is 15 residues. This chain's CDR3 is CASSPSGGAYNEQFF. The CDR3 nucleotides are TGTGCCAGCAGCCCCTCCGGGGGGGCCTACAATGAGCAGTTCTTC.

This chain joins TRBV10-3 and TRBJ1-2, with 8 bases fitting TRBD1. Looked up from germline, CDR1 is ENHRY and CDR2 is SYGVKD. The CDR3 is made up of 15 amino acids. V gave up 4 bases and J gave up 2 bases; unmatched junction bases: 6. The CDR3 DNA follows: TGTGCCATCAGTGGGCGACAGGGGATCAACTATGGCTACACCTTC. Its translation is CAISGRQGINYGYTF.

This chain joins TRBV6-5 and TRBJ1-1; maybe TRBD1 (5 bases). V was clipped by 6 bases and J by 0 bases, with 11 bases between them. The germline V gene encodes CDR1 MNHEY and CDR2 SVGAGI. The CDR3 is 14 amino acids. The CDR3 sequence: CASRRQIMNTEAFF. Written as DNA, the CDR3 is TGTGCCAGCAGACGACAGATAATGAACACTGAAGCTTTCTTT.

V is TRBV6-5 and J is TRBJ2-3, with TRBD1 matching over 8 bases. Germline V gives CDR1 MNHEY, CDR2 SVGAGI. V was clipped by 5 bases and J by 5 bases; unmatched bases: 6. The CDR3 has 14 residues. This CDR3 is CASSPGQVRDTQYF. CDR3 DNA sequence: TGTGCCAGCAGTCCGGGACAGGTCAGAGATACGCAGTATTTT.

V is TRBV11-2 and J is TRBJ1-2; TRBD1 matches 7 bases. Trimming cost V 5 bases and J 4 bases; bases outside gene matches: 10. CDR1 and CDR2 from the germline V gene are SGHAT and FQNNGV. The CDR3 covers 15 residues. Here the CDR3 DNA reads TGTGCCAGCAGCCCCAGGGGGGCGGTTGGCTATGGCTACACCTTC. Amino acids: CASSPRGAVGYGYTF.

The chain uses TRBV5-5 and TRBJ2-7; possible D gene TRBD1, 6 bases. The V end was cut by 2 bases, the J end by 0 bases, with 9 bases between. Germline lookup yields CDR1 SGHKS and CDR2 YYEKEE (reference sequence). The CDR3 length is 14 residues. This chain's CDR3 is CASSFEGHSYEQYF. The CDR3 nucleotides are TGTGCCAGCAGCTTTGAGGGACACTCCTACGAGCAGTACTTC. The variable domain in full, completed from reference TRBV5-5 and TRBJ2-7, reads DAGVTQSPTHLIKTRGQQVTLRCSPISGHKSVSWYQQVLGQGPQFIFQYYEKEERGRGNFPDRFSARQFPNYSSELNVNALLLGDSALYLCASSFEGHSYEQYFGPGTRLTVT.

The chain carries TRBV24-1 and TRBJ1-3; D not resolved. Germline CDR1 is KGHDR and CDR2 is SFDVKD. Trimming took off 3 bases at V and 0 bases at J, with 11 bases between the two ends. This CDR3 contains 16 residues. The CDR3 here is CATSDQTPPSGNTIYF. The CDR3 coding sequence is TGTGCCACCAGTGATCAGACACCTCCCTCTGGAAACACCATATATTTT.